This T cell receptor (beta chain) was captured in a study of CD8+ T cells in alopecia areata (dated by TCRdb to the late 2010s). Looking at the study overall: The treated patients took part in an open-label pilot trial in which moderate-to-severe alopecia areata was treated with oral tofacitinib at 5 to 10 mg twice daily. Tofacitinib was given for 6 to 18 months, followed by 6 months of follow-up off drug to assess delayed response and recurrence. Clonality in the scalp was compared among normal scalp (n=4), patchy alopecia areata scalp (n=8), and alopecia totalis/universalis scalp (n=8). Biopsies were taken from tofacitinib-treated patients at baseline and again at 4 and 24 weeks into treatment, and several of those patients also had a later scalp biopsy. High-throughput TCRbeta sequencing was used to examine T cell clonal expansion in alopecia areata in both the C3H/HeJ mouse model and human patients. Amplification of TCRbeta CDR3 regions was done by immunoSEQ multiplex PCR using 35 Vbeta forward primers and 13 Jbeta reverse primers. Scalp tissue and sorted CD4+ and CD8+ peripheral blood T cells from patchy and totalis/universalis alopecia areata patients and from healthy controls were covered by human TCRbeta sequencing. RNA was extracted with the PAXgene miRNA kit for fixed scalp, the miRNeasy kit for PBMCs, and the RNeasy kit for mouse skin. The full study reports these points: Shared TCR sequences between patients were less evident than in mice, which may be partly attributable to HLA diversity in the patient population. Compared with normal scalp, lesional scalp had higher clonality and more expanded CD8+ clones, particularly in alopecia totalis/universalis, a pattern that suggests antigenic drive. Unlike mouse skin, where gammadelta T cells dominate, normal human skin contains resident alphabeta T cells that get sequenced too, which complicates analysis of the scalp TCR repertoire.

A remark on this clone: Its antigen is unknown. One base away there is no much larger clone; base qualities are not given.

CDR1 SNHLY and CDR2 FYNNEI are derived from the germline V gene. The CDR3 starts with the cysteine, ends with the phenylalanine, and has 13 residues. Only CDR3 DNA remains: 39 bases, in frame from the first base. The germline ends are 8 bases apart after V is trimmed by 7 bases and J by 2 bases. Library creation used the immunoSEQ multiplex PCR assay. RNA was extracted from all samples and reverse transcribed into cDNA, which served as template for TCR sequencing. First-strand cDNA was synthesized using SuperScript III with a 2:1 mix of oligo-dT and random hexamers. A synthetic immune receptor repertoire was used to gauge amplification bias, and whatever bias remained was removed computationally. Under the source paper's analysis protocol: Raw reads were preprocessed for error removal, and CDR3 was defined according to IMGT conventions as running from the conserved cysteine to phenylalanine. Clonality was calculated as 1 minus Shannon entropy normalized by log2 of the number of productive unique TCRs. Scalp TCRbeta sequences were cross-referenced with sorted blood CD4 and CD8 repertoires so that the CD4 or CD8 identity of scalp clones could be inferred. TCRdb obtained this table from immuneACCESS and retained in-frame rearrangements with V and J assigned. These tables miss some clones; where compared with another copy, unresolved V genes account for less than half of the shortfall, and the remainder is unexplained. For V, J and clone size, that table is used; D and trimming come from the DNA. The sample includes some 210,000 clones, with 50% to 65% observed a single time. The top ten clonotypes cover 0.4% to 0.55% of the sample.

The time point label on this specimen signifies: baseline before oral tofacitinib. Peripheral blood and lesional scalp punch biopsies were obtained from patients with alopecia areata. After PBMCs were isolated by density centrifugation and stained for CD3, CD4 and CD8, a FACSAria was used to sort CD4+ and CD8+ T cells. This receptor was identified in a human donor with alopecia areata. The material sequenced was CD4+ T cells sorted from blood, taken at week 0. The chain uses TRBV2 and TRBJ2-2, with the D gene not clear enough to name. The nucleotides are TGTGCCAGCATGCCCCAAAACACCGGGGAGCTGTTTTTT. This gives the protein CASMPQNTGELFF.